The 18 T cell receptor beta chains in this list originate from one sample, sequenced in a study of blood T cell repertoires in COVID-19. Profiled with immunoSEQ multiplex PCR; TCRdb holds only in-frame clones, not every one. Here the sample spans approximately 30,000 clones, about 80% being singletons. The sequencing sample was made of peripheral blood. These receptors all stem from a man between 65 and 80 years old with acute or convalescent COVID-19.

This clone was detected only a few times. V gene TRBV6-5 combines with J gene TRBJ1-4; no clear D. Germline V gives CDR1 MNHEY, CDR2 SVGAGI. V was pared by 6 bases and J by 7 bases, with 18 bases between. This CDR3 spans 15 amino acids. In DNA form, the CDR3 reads TGTGCCAGCAGCATACGTTGGGGAGGGAGTGAAAAACTGTTTTTT. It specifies CASSIRWGGSEKLFF.

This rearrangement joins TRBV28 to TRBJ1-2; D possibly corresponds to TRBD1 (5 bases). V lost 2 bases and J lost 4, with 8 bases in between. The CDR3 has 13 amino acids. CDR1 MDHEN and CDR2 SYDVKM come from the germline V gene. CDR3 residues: CASSLDRSYGYTF. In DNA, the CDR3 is TGTGCCAGCAGTTTAGACAGATCCTATGGCTACACCTTC.

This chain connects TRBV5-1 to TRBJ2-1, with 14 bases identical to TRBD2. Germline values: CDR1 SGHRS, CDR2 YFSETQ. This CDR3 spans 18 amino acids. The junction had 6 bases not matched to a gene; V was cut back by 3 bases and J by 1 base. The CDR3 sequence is CASSYGTSGRRSYNEQFF. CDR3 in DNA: TGCGCCAGCAGCTACGGGACTAGCGGGAGAAGGTCCTACAATGAGCAGTTCTTC.

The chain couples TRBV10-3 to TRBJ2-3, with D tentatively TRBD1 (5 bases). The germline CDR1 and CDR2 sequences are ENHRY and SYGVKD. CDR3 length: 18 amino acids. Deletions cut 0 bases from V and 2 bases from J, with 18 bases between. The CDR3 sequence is CAISESPRWRQNTDTQYF. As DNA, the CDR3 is TGTGCCATCAGTGAGTCCCCCCGTTGGAGACAGAACACAGATACGCAGTATTTT.

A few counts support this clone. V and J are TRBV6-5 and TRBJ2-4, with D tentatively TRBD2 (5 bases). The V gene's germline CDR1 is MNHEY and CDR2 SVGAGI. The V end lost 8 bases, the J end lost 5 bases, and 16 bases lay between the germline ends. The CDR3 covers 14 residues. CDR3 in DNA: TGTGCCAGCCGTAGGTCGCGAGGGCAAAACATTCAGTACTTC. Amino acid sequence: CASRRSRGQNIQYF.

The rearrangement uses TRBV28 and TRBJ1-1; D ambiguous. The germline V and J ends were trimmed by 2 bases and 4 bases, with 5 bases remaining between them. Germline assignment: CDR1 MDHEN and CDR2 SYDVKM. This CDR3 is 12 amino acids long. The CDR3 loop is CASSLGSTEAFF. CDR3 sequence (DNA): TGTGCCAGCAGTTTAGGCTCCACTGAAGCTTTCTTT.

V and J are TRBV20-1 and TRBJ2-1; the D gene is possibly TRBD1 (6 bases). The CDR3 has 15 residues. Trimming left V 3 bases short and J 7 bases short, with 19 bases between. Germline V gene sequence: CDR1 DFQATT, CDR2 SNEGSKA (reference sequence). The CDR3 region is CSASRSYRVVNEQFF. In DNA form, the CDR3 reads TGCAGTGCTAGTCGCTCCTACAGGGTCGTGAATGAGCAGTTCTTC.

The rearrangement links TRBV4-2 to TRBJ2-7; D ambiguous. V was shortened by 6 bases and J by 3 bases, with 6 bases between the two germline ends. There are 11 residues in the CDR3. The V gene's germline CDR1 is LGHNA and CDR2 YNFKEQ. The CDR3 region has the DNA TGTGCCAGCAGGGCAGGCTACGAGCAGTACTTC. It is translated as CASRAGYEQYF.

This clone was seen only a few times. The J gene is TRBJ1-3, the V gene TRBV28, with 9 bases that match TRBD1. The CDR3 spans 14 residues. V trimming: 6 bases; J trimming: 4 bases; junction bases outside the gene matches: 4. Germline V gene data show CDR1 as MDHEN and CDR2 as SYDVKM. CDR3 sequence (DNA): TGTGCCAGCAGCCCTACAGGGGGCGGAAACACCATATATTTT. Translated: CASSPTGGGNTIYF.

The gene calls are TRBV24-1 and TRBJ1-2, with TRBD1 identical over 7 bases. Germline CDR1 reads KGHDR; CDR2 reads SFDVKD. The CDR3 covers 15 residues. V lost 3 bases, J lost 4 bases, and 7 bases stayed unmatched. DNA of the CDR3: TGTGCCACCAGTGATGGAGGGGGCGCGAGCTATGGCTACACCTTC. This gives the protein CATSDGGGASYGYTF.

CDR3 sequence reads: CASSLGQGSTEAFF. The CDR3 DNA reads TGCGCCAGCAGCTTGGGACAGGGGAGTACTGAAGCTTTCTTT. The rearrangement links TRBV5-1 to TRBJ1-1, with 8 nucleotides matching TRBD1. The CDR3 runs to 14 residues. The V gene end was trimmed by 0 bases and the J gene end by 5 bases; junction bases not matched to a gene: 3. Germline-derived CDR1 and CDR2 are SGHRS and YFSETQ.

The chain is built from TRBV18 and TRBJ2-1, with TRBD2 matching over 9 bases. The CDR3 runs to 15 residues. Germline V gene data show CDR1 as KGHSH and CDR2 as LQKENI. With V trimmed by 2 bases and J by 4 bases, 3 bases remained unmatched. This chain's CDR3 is CASSPETSGYNEQFF. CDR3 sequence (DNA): TGTGCCAGCTCACCAGAGACTAGCGGATACAATGAGCAGTTCTTC.

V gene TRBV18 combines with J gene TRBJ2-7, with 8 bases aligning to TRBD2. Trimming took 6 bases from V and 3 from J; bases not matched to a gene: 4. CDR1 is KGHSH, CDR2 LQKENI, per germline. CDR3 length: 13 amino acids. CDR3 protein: CASSGGVNYEQYF. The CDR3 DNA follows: TGTGCCAGCTCCGGGGGGGTCAACTACGAGCAGTACTTC.

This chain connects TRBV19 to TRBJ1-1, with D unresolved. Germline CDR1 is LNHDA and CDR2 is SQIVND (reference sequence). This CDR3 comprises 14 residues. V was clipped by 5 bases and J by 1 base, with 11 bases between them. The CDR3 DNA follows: TGTGCCAGTAGTCCCCGACGAGGGAACACTGAAGCTTTCTTT. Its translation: CASSPRRGNTEAFF.

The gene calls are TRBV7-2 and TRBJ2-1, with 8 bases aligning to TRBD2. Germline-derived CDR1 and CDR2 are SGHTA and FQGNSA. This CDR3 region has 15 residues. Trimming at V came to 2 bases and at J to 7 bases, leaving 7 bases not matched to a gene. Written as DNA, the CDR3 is TGTGCCAGCAGCTTAATTAGAAGCGGGGGAAATGAGCAGTTCTTC. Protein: CASSLIRSGGNEQFF.

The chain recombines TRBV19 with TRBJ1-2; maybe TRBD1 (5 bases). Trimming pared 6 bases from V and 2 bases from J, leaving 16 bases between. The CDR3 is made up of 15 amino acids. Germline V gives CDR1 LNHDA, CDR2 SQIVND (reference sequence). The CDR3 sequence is CASRTDDRTNYGYTF. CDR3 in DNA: TGTGCCAGTAGAACGGACGATAGGACAAACTATGGCTACACCTTC.

The DNA of the CDR3 is TGCGCCAGCAGCCCGCGACAGGGGGACCTCACCGGGGAGCTGTTTTTT. Translating gives CASSPRQGDLTGELFF. The chain carries TRBV5-1 and TRBJ2-2, with 9 bases aligning to TRBD1. Per germline, CDR1 SGHRS and CDR2 YFSETQ. The CDR3 runs to 16 residues. The junction had 8 bases not matched to a gene; V was cut back by 4 bases and J by 4 bases. Looking up the rest from reference TRBV5-1 and TRBJ2-2 gives the full variable domain: KAGVTQTPRYLIKTRGQQVTLSCSPISGHRSVSWYQQTPGQGLQFLFEYFSETQRNKGNFPGRFSGRQFSNSRSEMNVSTLELGDSALYLCASSPRQGDLTGELFFGEGSRLTVL.

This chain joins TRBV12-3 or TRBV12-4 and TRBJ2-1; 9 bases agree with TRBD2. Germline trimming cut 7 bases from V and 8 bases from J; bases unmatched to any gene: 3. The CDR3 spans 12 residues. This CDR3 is CASTSGIYEQFF. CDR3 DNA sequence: TGTGCCAGCACTAGCGGGATTTATGAGCAGTTCTTC.